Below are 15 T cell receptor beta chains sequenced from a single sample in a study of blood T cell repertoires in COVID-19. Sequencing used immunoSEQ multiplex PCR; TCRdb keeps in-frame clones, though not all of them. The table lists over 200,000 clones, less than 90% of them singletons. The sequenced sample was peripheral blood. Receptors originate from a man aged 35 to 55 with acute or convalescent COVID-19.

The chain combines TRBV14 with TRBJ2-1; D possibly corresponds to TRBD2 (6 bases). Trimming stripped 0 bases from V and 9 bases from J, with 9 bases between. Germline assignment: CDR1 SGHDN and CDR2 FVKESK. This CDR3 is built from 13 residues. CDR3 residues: CASSQDWRGEQFF. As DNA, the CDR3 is TGTGCCAGCAGCCAAGATTGGAGGGGTGAGCAGTTCTTC. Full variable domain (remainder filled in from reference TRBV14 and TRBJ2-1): EAGVTQFPSHSVIEKGQTVTLRCDPISGHDNLYWYRRVMGKEIKFLLHFVKESKQDESGMPNNRFLAERTGGTYSTLKVQPAELEDSGVYFCASSQDWRGEQFFGPGTRLTVL.

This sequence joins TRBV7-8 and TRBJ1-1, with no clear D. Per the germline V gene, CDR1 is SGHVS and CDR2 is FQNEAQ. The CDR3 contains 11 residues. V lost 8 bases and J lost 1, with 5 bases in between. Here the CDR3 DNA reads TGTGCCAGCGTACAGAACACTGAAGCTTTCTTT. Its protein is CASVQNTEAFF.

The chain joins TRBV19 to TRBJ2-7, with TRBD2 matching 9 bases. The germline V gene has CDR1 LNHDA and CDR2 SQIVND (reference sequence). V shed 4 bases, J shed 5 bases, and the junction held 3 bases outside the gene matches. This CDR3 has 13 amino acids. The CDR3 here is CASSSGGANEQYF. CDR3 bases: TGTGCCAGTAGTAGCGGGGGGGCAAACGAGCAGTACTTC.

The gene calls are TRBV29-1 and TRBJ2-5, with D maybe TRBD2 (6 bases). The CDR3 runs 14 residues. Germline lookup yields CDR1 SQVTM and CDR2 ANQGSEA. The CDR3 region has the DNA TGCACAGCGTTTCCTCTTGGAGGGCAAGAGACCCAGTACTTC. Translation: CTAFPLGGQETQYF. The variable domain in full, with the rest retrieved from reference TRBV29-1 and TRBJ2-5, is SAVISQKPSRDICQRGTSLTIQCQVDSQVTMMFWYRQQPGQSLTLIATANQGSEATYESGFVIDKFPISRPNLTFSTLTVSNMSPEDSSIYLCTAFPLGGQETQYFGPGTRLLVL.

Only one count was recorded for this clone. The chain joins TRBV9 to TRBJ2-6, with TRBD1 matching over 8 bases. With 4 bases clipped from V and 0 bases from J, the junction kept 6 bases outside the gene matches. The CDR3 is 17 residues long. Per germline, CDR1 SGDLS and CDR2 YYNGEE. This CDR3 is CASSTGTGNSGANVLTF. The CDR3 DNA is TGTGCCAGCAGCACCGGGACAGGTAACTCTGGGGCCAACGTCCTGACTTTC.

This chain's CDR3 is CASLGGANEQYF. The CDR3 DNA reads TGTGCCAGCCTCGGGGGGGCCAACGAGCAGTACTTC. This chain joins TRBV2 and TRBJ2-7; the match to TRBD2 covers 8 bases. In germline, CDR1 is SNHLY, CDR2 FYNNEI. The CDR3 has 12 amino acids. V lost 8 bases and J lost 5; bases outside the gene matches: 5. Full variable domain (remainder filled in from reference TRBV2 and TRBJ2-7): EPEVTQTPSHQVTQMGQEVILRCVPISNHLYFYWYRQILGQKVEFLVSFYNNEISEKSEIFDDQFSVERPDGSNFTLKIRSTKLEDSAMYFCASLGGANEQYFGPGTRLTVT.

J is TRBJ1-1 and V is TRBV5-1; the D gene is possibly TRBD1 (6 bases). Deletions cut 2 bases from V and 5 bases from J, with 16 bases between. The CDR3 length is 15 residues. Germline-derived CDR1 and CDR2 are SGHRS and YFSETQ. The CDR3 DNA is TGCGCCAGCAGCTTAGGTCCGGGACAAGGGACTGAAGCTTTCTTT. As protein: CASSLGPGQGTEAFF.

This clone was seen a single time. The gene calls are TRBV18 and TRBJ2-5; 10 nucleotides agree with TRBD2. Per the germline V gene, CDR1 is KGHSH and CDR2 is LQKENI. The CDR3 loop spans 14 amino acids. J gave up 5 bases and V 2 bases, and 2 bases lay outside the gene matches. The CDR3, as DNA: TGTGCCAGCTCACCAGGTAGCGGGAGGGAGACCCAGTACTTC. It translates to CASSPGSGRETQYF.

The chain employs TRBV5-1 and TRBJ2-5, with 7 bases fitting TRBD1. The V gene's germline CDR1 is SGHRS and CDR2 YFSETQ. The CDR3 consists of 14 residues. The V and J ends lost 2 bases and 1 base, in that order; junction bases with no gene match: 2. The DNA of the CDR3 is TGCGCCAGCAGCTTTCGGGACAGCCAAGAGACCCAGTACTTC. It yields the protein CASSFRDSQETQYF.

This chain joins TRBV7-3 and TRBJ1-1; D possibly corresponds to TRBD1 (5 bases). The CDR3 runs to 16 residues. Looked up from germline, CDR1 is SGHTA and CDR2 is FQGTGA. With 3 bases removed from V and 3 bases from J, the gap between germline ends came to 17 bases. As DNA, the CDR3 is TGTGCCAGCAGCTTCAACCACGGGGGGACGGACACTGAAGCTTTCTTT. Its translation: CASSFNHGGTDTEAFF.

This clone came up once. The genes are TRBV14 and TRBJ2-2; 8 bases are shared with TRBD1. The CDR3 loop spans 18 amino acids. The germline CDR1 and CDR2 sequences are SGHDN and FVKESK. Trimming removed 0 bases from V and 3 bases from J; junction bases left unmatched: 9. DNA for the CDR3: TGTGCCAGCAGCCAAGATCGGGGGCAGGGGGCGGACACCGGGGAGCTGTTTTTT. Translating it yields CASSQDRGQGADTGELFF. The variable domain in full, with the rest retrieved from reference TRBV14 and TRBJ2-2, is EAGVTQFPSHSVIEKGQTVTLRCDPISGHDNLYWYRRVMGKEIKFLLHFVKESKQDESGMPNNRFLAERTGGTYSTLKVQPAELEDSGVYFCASSQDRGQGADTGELFFGEGSRLTVL.

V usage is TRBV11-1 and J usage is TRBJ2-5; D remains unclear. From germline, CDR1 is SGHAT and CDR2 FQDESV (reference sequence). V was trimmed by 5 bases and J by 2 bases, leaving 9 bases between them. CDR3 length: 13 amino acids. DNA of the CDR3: TGTGCCAGCAGCACTGGTTGGCAAGAGACCCAGTACTTC. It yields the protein CASSTGWQETQYF.

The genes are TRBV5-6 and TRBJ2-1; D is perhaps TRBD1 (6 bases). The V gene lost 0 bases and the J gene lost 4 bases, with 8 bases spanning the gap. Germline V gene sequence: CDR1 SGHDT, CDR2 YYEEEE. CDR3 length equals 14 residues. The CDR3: CASSLGDKYNEQFF. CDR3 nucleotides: TGTGCCAGCAGCTTGGGGGACAAGTACAATGAGCAGTTCTTC.

DNA of the CDR3: TGCGCCAGCAGCTTGGAGGGACAGGGTAATGAAAAACTGTTTTTT. This gives the protein CASSLEGQGNEKLFF. The V and J genes are TRBV5-1 and TRBJ1-4; 9 bases align to TRBD1. The ends lost 0 bases at V and 4 bases at J; junction bases unmatched: 1. The length of the CDR3 is 15 residues. CDR1 SGHRS and CDR2 YFSETQ come from the germline V gene.

CDR3 protein: CASSGRQDTNEKLFF. As DNA, the CDR3 is TGTGCCAGCAGTGGGCGACAGGACACTAATGAAAAACTGTTTTTT. This rearrangement joins TRBV2 to TRBJ1-4, with a weak D call TRBD1 (6 bases). V shed 4 bases and J shed 2 bases, with 11 bases lying between them. The CDR3 is made up of 15 amino acids. From germline, CDR1 is SNHLY and CDR2 FYNNEI.